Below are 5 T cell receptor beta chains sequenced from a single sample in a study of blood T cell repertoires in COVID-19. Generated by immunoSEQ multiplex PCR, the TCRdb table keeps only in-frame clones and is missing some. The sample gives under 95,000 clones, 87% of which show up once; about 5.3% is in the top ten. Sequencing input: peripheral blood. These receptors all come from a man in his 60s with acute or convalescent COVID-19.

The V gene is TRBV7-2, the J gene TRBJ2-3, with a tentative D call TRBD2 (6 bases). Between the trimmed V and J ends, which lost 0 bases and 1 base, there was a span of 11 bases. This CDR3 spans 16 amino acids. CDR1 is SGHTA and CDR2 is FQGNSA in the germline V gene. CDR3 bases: TGTGCCAGCAGCTTAGCTAGCGGTTCTGGCACAGATACGCAGTATTTT. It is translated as CASSLASGSGTDTQYF.

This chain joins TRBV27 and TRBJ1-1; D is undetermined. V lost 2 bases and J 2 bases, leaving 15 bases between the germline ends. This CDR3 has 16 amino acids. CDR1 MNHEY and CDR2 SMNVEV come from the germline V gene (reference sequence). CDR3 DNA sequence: TGTGCCAGCAGTTTAATTTGGACGGAGGTTAACACTGAAGCTTTCTTT. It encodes CASSLIWTEVNTEAFF.

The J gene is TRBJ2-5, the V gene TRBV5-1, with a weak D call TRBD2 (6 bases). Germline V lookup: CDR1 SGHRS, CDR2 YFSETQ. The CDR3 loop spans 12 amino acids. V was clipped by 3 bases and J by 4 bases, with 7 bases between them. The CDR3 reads CASSSEGETQYF. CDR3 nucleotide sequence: TGCGCCAGCAGCTCGGAGGGAGAGACCCAGTACTTC.

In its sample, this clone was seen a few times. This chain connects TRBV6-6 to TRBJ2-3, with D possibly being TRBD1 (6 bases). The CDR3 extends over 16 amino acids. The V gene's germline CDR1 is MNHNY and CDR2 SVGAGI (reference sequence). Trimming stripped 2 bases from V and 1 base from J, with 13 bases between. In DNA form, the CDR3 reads TGTGCCAGCAGTTACGAGGGGGTTGTGGGCACAGATACGCAGTATTTT. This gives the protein CASSYEGVVGTDTQYF.

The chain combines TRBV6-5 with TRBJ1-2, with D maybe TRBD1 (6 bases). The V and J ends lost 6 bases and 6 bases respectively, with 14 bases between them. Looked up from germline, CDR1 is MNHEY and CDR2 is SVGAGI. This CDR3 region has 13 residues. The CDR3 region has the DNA TGTGCCAGCAGACTGAACAGGGACGATGGCTACACCTTC. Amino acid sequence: CASRLNRDDGYTF.